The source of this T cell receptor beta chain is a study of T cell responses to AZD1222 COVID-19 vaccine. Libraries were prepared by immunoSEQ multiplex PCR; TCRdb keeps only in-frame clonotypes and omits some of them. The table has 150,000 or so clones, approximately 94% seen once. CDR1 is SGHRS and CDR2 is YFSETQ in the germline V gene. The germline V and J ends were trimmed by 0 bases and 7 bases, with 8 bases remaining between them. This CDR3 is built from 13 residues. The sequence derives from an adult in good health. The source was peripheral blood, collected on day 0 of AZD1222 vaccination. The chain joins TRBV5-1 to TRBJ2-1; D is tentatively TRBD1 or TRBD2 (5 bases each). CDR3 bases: TGCGCCAGCAGCTTGGCCAGGGAGAATGAGCAGTTCTTC. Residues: CASSLARENEQFF.